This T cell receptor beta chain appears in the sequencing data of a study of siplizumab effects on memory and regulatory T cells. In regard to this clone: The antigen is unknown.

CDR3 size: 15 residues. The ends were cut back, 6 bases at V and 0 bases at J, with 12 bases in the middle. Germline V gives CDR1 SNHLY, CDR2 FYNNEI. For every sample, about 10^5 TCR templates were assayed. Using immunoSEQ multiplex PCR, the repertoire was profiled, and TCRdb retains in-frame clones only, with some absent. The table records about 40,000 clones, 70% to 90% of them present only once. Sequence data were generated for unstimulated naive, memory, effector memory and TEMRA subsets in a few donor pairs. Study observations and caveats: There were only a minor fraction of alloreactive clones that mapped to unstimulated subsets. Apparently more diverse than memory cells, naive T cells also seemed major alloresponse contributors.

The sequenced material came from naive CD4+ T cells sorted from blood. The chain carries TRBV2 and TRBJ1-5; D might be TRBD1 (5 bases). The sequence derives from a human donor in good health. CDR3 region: CASRSQGYSNQPQHF. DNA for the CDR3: TGTGCCAGCAGGAGCCAGGGATATAGCAATCAGCCCCAGCATTTT.